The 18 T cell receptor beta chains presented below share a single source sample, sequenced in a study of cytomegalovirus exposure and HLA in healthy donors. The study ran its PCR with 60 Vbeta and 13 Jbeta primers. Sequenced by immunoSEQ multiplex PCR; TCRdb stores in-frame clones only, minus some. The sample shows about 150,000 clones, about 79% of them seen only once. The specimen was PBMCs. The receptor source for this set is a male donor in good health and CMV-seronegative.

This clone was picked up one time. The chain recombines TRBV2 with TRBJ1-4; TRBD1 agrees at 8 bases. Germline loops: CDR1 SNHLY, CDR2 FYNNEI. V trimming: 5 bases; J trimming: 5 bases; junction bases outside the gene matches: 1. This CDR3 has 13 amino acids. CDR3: CASSWTGNEKLFF. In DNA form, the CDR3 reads TGTGCCAGCAGTTGGACAGGGAATGAAAAACTGTTTTTT.

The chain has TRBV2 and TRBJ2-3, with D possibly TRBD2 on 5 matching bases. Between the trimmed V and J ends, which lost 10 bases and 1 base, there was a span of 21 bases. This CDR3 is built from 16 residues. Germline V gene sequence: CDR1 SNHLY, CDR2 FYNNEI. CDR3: CANAPGTSGGTDTQYF. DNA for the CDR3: TGTGCCAACGCCCCGGGAACCTCTGGGGGCACAGATACGCAGTATTTT.

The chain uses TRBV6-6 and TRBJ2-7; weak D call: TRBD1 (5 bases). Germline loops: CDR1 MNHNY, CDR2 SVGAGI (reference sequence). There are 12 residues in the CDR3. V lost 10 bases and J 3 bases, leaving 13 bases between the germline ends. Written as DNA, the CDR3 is TGTGCCATCAAGGACATATACTACGAGCAGTACTTC. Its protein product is CAIKDIYYEQYF.

As DNA, the CDR3 is TGTGCCAGTAGTATAGCCGGCGGGGGATACCAAGAGACCCAGTACTTC. Amino acid sequence: CASSIAGGGYQETQYF. V and J are TRBV19 and TRBJ2-5; TRBD2 aligns across 7 bases. CDR3 size: 16 residues. Trimming removed 1 base from V and 0 bases from J; junction bases left unmatched: 5. Germline V gives CDR1 LNHDA, CDR2 SQIVND (reference sequence).

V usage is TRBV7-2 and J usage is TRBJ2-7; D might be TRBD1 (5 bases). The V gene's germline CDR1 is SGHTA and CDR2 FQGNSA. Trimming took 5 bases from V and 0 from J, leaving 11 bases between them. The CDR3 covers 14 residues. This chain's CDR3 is CASSLRQSSYEQYF. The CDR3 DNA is TGTGCCAGCAGCCTACGACAGAGCTCCTACGAGCAGTACTTC.

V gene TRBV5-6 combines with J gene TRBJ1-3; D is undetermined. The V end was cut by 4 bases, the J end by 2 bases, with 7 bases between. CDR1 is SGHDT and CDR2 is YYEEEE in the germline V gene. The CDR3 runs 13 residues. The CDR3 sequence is CASSPRAGNTIYF. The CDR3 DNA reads TGTGCCAGCAGCCCCCGAGCTGGAAACACCATATATTTT.

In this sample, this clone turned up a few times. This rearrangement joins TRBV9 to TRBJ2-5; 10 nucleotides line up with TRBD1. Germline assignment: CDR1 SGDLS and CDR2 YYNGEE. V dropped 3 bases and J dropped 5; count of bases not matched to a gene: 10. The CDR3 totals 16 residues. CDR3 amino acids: CASSAPGTGVQETQYF. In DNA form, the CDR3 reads TGTGCCAGCAGCGCCCCTGGGACAGGGGTACAGGAGACCCAGTACTTC.

CDR3 residues: CAGTKQGAYGYTF. DNA for the CDR3: TGTGCCGGAACCAAACAGGGGGCATATGGCTACACCTTC. The chain combines TRBV30 with TRBJ1-2; 9 nucleotides line up with TRBD1. CDR3 length equals 13 residues. In germline, CDR1 is GTSNPN, CDR2 SVGIG (reference sequence). Germline trimming cut 8 bases from V and 5 bases from J; bases unmatched to any gene: 9.

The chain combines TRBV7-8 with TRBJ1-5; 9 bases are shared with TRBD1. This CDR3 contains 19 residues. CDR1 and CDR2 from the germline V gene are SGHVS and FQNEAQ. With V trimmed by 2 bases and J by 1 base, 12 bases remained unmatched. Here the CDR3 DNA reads TGTGCCAGCAGCTTACAAGCCGGGACAGGGACCCGAAGCAATCAGCCCCAGCATTTT. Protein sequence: CASSLQAGTGTRSNQPQHF. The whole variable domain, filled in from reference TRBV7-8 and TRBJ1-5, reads GAGVSQSPRYKVAKRGQDVALRCDPISGHVSLFWYQQALGQGPEFLTYFQNEAQLDKSGLPSDRFFAERPEGSVSTLKIQRTQQEDSAVYLCASSLQAGTGTRSNQPQHFGDGTRLSIL.

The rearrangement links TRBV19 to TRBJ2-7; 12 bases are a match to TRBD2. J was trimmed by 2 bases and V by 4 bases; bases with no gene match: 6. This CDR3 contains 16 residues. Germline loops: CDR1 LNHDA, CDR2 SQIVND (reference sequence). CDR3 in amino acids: CASSSRLAGATYEQYF. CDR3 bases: TGTGCCAGTAGTAGTAGACTAGCGGGGGCAACCTACGAGCAGTACTTC.

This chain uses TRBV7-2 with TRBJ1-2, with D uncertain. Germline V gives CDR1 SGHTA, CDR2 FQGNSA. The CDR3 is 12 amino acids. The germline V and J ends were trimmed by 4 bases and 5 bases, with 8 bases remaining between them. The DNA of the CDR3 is TGTGCCAGCAGCTCCGAGCCTTATGGCTACACCTTC. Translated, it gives CASSSEPYGYTF.

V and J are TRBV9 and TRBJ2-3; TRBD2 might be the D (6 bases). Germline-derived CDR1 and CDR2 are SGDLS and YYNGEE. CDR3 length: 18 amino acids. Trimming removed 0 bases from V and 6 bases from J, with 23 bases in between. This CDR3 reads CASSVAAGGDSPQDTQYF. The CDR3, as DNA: TGTGCCAGCAGCGTAGCGGCCGGTGGGGACTCCCCACAGGATACGCAGTATTTT.

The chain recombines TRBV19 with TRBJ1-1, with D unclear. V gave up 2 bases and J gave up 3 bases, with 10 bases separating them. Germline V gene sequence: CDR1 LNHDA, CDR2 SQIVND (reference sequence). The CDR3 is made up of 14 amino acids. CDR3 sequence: CASSITDLYTEAFF. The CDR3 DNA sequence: TGTGCCAGTAGTATAACAGATTTATACACTGAAGCTTTCTTT. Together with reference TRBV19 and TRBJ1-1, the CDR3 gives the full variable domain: DGGITQSPKYLFRKEGQNVTLSCEQNLNHDAMYWYRQDPGQGLRLIYYSQIVNDFQKGDIAEGYSVSREKKESFPLTVTSAQKNPTAFYLCASSITDLYTEAFFGQGTRLTVV.

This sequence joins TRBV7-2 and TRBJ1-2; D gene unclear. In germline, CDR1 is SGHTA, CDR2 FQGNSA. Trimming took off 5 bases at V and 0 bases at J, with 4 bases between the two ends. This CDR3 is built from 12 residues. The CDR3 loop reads CASSATNYGYTF. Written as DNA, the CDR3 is TGTGCCAGCAGCGCTACTAACTATGGCTACACCTTC. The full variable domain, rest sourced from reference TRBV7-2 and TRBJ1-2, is GAGVSQSPSNKVTEKGKDVELRCDPISGHTALYWYRQSLGQGLEFLIYFQGNSAPDKSGLPSDRFSAERTGGSVSTLTIQRTQQEDSAVYLCASSATNYGYTFGSGTRLTVV.

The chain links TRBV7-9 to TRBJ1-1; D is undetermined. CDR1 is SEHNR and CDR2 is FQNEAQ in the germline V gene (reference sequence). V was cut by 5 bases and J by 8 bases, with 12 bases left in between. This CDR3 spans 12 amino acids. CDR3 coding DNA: TGTGCCAGCAGCCCACGGGAGGACGAAGCTTTCTTT. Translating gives CASSPREDEAFF. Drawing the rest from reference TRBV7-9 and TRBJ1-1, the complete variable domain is DTGVSQNPRHKITKRGQNVTFRCDPISEHNRLYWYRQTLGQGPEFLTYFQNEAQLEKSRLLSDRFSAERPKGSFSTLEIQRTEQGDSAMYLCASSPREDEAFFGQGTRLTVV.

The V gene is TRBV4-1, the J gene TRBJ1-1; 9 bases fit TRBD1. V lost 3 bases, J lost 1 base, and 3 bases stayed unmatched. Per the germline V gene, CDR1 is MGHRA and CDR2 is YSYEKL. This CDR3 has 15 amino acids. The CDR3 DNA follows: TGCGCCAGCAGCCAGGCGGGACAGGGGAACACTGAAGCTTTCTTT. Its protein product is CASSQAGQGNTEAFF.

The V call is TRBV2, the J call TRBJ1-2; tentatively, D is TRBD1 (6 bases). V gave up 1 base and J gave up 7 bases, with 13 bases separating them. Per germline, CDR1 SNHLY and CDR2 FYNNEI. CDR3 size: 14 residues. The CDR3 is CASSEVIGTSGYTF. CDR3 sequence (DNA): TGTGCCAGCAGTGAAGTTATCGGGACATCTGGCTACACCTTC.

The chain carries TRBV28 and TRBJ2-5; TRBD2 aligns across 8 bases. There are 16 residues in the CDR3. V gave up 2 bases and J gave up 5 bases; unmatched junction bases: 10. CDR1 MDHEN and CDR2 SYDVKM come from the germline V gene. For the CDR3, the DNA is TGTGCCAGCAGTTTACCTTCCGGGGGGGGCGGGGAGACCCAGTACTTC. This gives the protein CASSLPSGGGGETQYF.